Shown below are 29 T cell receptor beta chains from a single sample sequenced in a study of blood T cells in healthy people across ages (dated by TCRdb to 2013 to 2016). Receptor libraries were prepared by 5' RACE. TCRdb names Illumina HiSeq 2500 as the instrument used. A second roughly 6 to 12 cycle PCR used a sample-barcoded 5' primer and a J-beta primer mix. TCRdb reanalyzed the raw reads on its own, using fastp at Q25 for trimming and MiXCR for clone calling, and kept in-frame beta chains. Identical CDR3 proteins give one entry, which carries the most common genes and DNA. For this sample there are 1.6 million or so distinct CDR3 sequences; around 36% appear just once. The top ten clones comprise approximately 10% of the sample. Sequences were obtained from blood. These TCRs come from a woman in her twenties or thirties in good health.

The DNA for the CDR3 is TGTGCCAGCATCGAGGGAGACACCACCGGGGAGCTGTTTTTT. Protein product: CASIEGDTTGELFF. The V call is TRBV7-2, the J call TRBJ2-2; D perhaps matches TRBD2 (5 bases). Trimming removed 7 bases at V and 4 bases at J, with 13 bases between. CDR1 is SGHTA, CDR2 FQGNSA, per germline. The length of the CDR3 is 14 residues.

With regard to this clonotype: One end of the junction varies from germline; a read error may be responsible. The V call is TRBV5-1, the J call TRBJ2-1, with 12 bases lining up with TRBD1. Looked up from germline, CDR1 is SGHRS and CDR2 is YFSETQ. This CDR3 has 15 residues. The CDR3 bases are TGTGCCAGCAGTCCTCCGGGACAGGGGGCCAATGAGCAGTTCTTC. Translated: CASSPPGQGANEQFF.

Only a few counts were recorded for this clonotype. The chain combines TRBV21-1 with TRBJ1-6; TRBD1 reflects the table's D call only, with no check against the DNA. TRBV21-1 is labeled a pseudogene. The CDR3 spans 13 residues. As DNA, the CDR3 is TGTGCCAGTAGAGGGACAGGGGGTTCACCCCTCCACTTT. Residues: CASRGTGGSPLHF.

This clonotype was counted only a few times. The gene calls are TRBV15 and TRBJ2-1; D perhaps matches TRBD2 (6 bases). The CDR3 spans 13 residues. The V and J ends lost 0 bases and 9 bases respectively, with 9 bases between them. Germline V gene lookup returns CDR1 LNHNV and CDR2 YYDKDF (reference sequence). Written as DNA, the CDR3 is TGTGCCACCAGCAGAGATCTCGGGAGTGAGCAGTTCTTC. It is translated as CATSRDLGSEQFF.

This clonotype has a handful of counts. This chain joins TRBV4-1 and TRBJ1-3, with D tentatively TRBD1 (5 bases). There are 15 residues in the CDR3. In germline, CDR1 is MGHRA, CDR2 YSYEKL. V lost 4 bases and J lost 0, with 10 bases in between. In nucleotides, the CDR3 is TGCGCCAGCAGCCCGGGACCGAACTCTGGAAACACCATATATTTT. As protein: CASSPGPNSGNTIYF.

This clonotype was seen repeatedly, ten times or more. This sequence joins TRBV20-1 and TRBJ1-5; D might be TRBD1 (5 bases). The CDR3 has 13 amino acids. V was pared by 6 bases and J by 7 bases, with 16 bases between. Germline V CDR1 and CDR2: DFQATT, SNEGSKA (reference sequence). This chain's CDR3 is CSASRASSQPQHF. As DNA, the CDR3 is TGCAGTGCCAGCAGGGCATCAAGCCAGCCCCAGCATTTT.

This clonotype was counted at least ten times. This sequence joins TRBV4-1 and TRBJ2-7; a possible D gene is TRBD1 (5 bases). Germline values: CDR1 MGHRA, CDR2 YSYEKL. V shed 0 bases and J shed 10 bases, with 13 bases lying between them. This CDR3 comprises 13 residues. The CDR3 loop reads CASSQERQGNQYF. In DNA, the CDR3 is TGCGCCAGCAGCCAAGAGAGGCAGGGCAATCAGTACTTC.

The rearrangement uses TRBV27 and TRBJ2-1, with unresolved D. V lost 11 bases and J 2 bases, leaving 22 bases between the germline ends. The germline CDR1 and CDR2 sequences are MNHEY and SMNVEV (reference sequence). The CDR3 contains 16 residues. The DNA for the CDR3 is TGTGCCGGCGGTCCTTCCCTCCATGTGGCCTACAATGAGCAGTTCTTC. This sequence encodes CAGGPSLHVAYNEQFF.

In the case of this clonotype: One end of the junction fails to match germline, which may point to a read error. The V call is TRBV20-1, the J call TRBJ2-7; D is perhaps TRBD1 (5 bases). The J call may be faulty, since TRBJ2-5 better matches the DNA end. The CDR3 consists of 17 residues. Germline CDR1 and CDR2: DFQATT and SNEGSKA (reference sequence). CDR3 loop: CSARGFRQWSSQGTQYF. The CDR3 DNA is TGCAGTGCTAGAGGGTTTAGACAGTGGTCCTCCCAAGGGACCCAGTACTTC.

The genes are TRBV3-1 and TRBJ2-5; D possibly corresponds to TRBD2 (6 bases). Germline values: CDR1 LGHDT, CDR2 YNNKEL (reference sequence). Trimming took off 3 bases at V and 4 bases at J, with 15 bases between the two ends. The CDR3 length is 15 residues. For the CDR3, the DNA is TGTGCCAGCAGCCATGCCGGCCCGGAGGGAGAGACCCAGTACTTC. It codes for CASSHAGPEGETQYF.

This chain uses TRBV20-1 with TRBJ2-5; 7 bases fit TRBD2. The V and J ends lost 1 base and 2 bases, in that order; junction bases with no gene match: 7. This CDR3 contains 15 residues. Looked up from germline, CDR1 is DFQATT and CDR2 is SNEGSKA (reference sequence). The CDR3 nucleotides are TGCAGTGCTAGAGGACCACGGGGGGAACAAGAGACCCAGTACTTC. This encodes CSARGPRGEQETQYF.

Details on this clonotype: This may come from a read error, since a much larger clone is one base off. This sequence joins TRBV6-6 and TRBJ2-5, with D possibly being TRBD1 (5 bases). Germline V CDR1 and CDR2: MNHNY, SVGAGI (reference sequence). This CDR3 contains 14 residues. CDR3 sequence: CACSTRQYQETQYF. CDR3 coding DNA: TGTGCCTGCAGCACACGACAGTACCAAGAGACCCAGTACTTC.

J is TRBJ2-1 and V is TRBV10-2, with 7 bases fitting TRBD2. Matching the DNA end better, TRBJ2-7 makes the J call doubtful. In germline, CDR1 is WSHSY, CDR2 SAAADI. The CDR3 loop spans 15 amino acids. DNA of the CDR3: TGCGCCAGCCTACTAGCGAATAGCTCCTACAATGAGCAGTACTTC. Amino acids: CASLLANSSYNEQYF.

The chain combines TRBV9 with TRBJ1-2; possibly TRBD1 for D (6 bases). CDR1 is SGDLS and CDR2 is YYNGEE in the germline V gene. Between the trimmed V and J ends, which lost 1 base and 4 bases, there was a span of 11 bases. This CDR3 is built from 14 residues. The CDR3 nucleotides read TGTGCCAGCAGCGTAACGGACAGACCCTATGGCTACACCTTC. It translates to CASSVTDRPYGYTF.

This clonotype showed up just a few times. The chain couples TRBV29-1 to TRBJ1-2; D is unclear. The CDR3 length is 12 residues. Germline V gene lookup returns CDR1 SQVTM and CDR2 ANQGSEA. V was pared by 4 bases and J by 4 bases, with 10 bases between. CDR3 sequence: CSVGERTYGYTF. DNA for the CDR3: TGCAGCGTTGGAGAAAGGACCTATGGCTACACCTTC.

The chain carries TRBV20-1 and TRBJ1-2; 8 bases are a match to TRBD1. This CDR3 is built from 13 residues. Trimming cost V 6 bases and J 8 bases; bases outside gene matches: 11. Germline CDR1 is DFQATT and CDR2 is SNEGSKA (reference sequence). For the CDR3, the DNA is TGCAGTGCCCAGGACAGGGTATTTTGGGGCTACACCTTC. Its protein is CSAQDRVFWGYTF.

In its sample, this clonotype was seen once. This sequence joins TRBV7-3 and TRBJ1-1; D is unclear. Trimming took 1 base from V and 4 from J, leaving 13 bases between them. The CDR3 spans 15 residues. Germline-derived CDR1 and CDR2 are SGHTA and FQGTGA. The CDR3 sequence: CASSLRGQFLTEAFF. CDR3 in DNA: TGTGCCAGCAGCTTAAGAGGCCAGTTTCTCACTGAAGCTTTCTTT.

V usage is TRBV6-5 and J usage is TRBJ1-2; D remains unclear. V shed 6 bases and J shed 8 bases, with 22 bases lying between them. The CDR3 is 15 residues long. In germline, CDR1 is MNHEY, CDR2 SVGAGI. CDR3 bases: TGTGCCAGCAGGAGGCGCGCCAATGTGATGGGGGGCTACACCTTC. Protein: CASRRRANVMGGYTF.

The V call is TRBV7-2, the J call TRBJ2-1, with a weak D call TRBD2 (5 bases). Germline loops: CDR1 SGHTA, CDR2 FQGNSA. This CDR3 region has 15 residues. Trimming took 1 base from V and 5 from J, leaving 12 bases between them. CDR3 sequence (DNA): TGTGCCAGCAGCTTAGATATTTGGACTCACAATGAGCAGTTCTTC. As protein: CASSLDIWTHNEQFF.

This clonotype has a handful of counts. The chain links TRBV20-1 to TRBJ2-3; D ambiguous. The V end was cut by 2 bases, the J end by 2 bases, with 8 bases between. The CDR3 runs 13 residues. Germline V gives CDR1 DFQATT, CDR2 SNEGSKA (reference sequence). DNA of the CDR3: TGCAGTGCTAGACCTACATTCACAGATACGCAGTATTTT. Its translation: CSARPTFTDTQYF.

This clonotype was observed a handful of times. This chain joins TRBV4-1 and TRBJ2-7, with 12 bases matching TRBD2. Germline V gives CDR1 MGHRA, CDR2 YSYEKL. The ends lost 0 bases at V and 7 bases at J; junction bases unmatched: 7. The CDR3 spans 16 residues. In DNA, the CDR3 is TGCGCCAGCAGCCAAGATCTAGCGGGAGGGCTGGGGGAGCAGTACTTC. Encoded protein: CASSQDLAGGLGEQYF.

The CDR3 sequence is CASSEYGPVSREDTQYF. Written as DNA, the CDR3 is TGTGCCAGCAGCGAATATGGTCCGGTCTCAAGGGAGGATACGCAGTATTTT. The rearrangement uses TRBV9 and TRBJ2-3; TRBD2 might be the D (5 bases). CDR1 is SGDLS and CDR2 is YYNGEE in the germline V gene. With 3 bases removed from V and 6 bases from J, the gap between germline ends came to 23 bases. The CDR3 contains 17 residues.

This chain connects TRBV4-2 to TRBJ2-5, with TRBD2 identical over 10 bases. CDR1 is LGHNA, CDR2 YNFKEQ, per germline. Trimming took 0 bases from V and 2 from J; bases not matched to a gene: 9. The CDR3 length is 18 residues. As DNA, the CDR3 is TGTGCCAGCAGCCAAGATCAGGGGCTAGCGGGGGAACAAGAGACCCAGTACTTC. This translates into CASSQDQGLAGEQETQYF.

The rearrangement links TRBV30 to TRBJ2-7, with a tentative D call TRBD1 (6 bases). CDR3 length equals 13 residues. V lost 0 bases and J lost 3, with 9 bases in between. Germline lookup yields CDR1 GTSNPN and CDR2 SVGIG (reference sequence). The CDR3 here is CAWSVQGLYEQYF. The CDR3 DNA reads TGTGCCTGGAGTGTACAGGGCCTCTACGAGCAGTACTTC.

This chain uses TRBV15 with TRBJ2-6; D is possibly TRBD2 (5 bases). Germline assignment: CDR1 LNHNV and CDR2 YYDKDF (reference sequence). Trimming removed 1 base at V and 1 base at J, with 14 bases between. The CDR3 loop spans 18 amino acids. The CDR3 loop is CATSRGTARASGANVLTF. CDR3 sequence (DNA): TGTGCCACCAGCAGAGGTACAGCGCGGGCTTCTGGGGCCAACGTCCTGACTTTC.

This clonotype was seen more than once but under ten times. The J gene is TRBJ2-7, the V gene TRBV18; D gene uncertain. The J call may be mistaken, given a closer DNA end match to TRBJ2-5. Germline loops: CDR1 KGHSH, CDR2 LQKENI. There are 13 residues in the CDR3. CDR3: CASSSSLMETQYF. For the CDR3, the DNA is TGTGCCAGTTCTAGTTCCCTCATGGAGACCCAGTACTTC.

V and J are TRBV12-3 or TRBV12-4 and TRBJ2-1; TRBD2 aligns across 11 bases. J lost 0 bases, V lost 6 bases, and 7 bases had no gene match. The CDR3 is made up of 17 amino acids. CDR3 sequence reads: CASRGTSGAYSYNEQFF. CDR3 in DNA: TGTGCCAGCAGGGGGACTAGCGGAGCTTACTCCTACAATGAGCAGTTCTTC.

This chain links TRBV5-1 with TRBJ2-5; the D gene is possibly TRBD1 (6 bases). Matching the DNA end better, TRBJ2-7 makes the J call doubtful. The CDR3 is 15 amino acids. From germline, CDR1 is SGHRS and CDR2 YFSETQ. CDR3 loop: CASSFGTSVGYEQYF. The CDR3 DNA is TGCGCCAGCAGCTTCGGGACATCCGTGGGCTACGAGCAGTACTTC.

This chain connects TRBV7-8 to TRBJ2-3; tentative D call: TRBD2 (6 bases). Germline V gene lookup returns CDR1 SGHVS and CDR2 FQNEAQ. The CDR3 is 17 amino acids. V was trimmed by 8 bases and J by 2 bases, leaving 23 bases between them. CDR3 sequence: CASCSSGGMGNTDTQYF. The CDR3 bases are TGTGCCAGCTGTTCATCCGGGGGTATGGGAAACACAGATACGCAGTATTTT.